This is a list of T cell receptor beta chains from one sample in a study of blood T cell repertoires in COVID-19. The data were produced by immunoSEQ multiplex PCR, yet TCRdb's version contains in-frame clones alone and is incomplete. This sample has approximately 260,000 clones, with 70% to 90% found just once. Sequenced material: PBMCs or T cells enriched from blood (not recorded which). Source of these receptors: a woman aged 45 to 65 who had been exposed to COVID-19. Both conserved end residues are part of each CDR3. Fields, in order: V gene, J gene, clone size, D gene, CDR3 protein, CDR3 DNA. D genes are given only for firm matches. For some rows the clone size is stated as once, few or many, or as a class when expanded; others skip it.

V: TRBV5-4
J: TRBJ2-7
size: few
D: .
CDR3: CASSIGVRGNEQYF
DNA: TGTGCCAGCTCTATTGGGGTGAGGGGGAACGAGCAGTACTTC

V: TRBV3-1/TRBV3-2
J: TRBJ1-6
size: once
D: .
CDR3: CASSQRQVNSPLHF
DNA: TGTGCCAGCAGCCAAAGGCAGGTTAATTCACCCCTCCACTTT

V: TRBV4-3
J: TRBJ1-1
size: .
D: TRBD1
CDR3: CASSQDRHTGAGTEAFF
DNA: TGCGCCAGCAGCCAAGACCGGCACACAGGGGCGGGCACTGAAGCTTTCTTT

V: TRBV2
J: TRBJ1-3
size: .
D: .
CDR3: CASTGQRGNTIYF
DNA: TGTGCCAGCACAGGGCAGAGGGGAAACACCATATATTTT

V: TRBV28
J: TRBJ1-2
size: .
D: .
CDR3: CASSSLFHYGYTF
DNA: TGTGCCAGCAGTTCCCTCTTCCACTATGGCTACACCTTC

V: TRBV6-5
J: TRBJ2-6
size: .
D: .
CDR3: CASSPQGAGANVLTF
DNA: TGTGCCAGCAGCCCACAGGGAGCTGGGGCCAACGTCCTGACTTTC

V: TRBV6-5
J: TRBJ2-1
size: .
D: TRBD2
CDR3: CASIRLAGSYNEQFF
DNA: TGTGCCAGCATCCGACTAGCGGGGAGCTACAATGAGCAGTTCTTC

V: TRBV21-1
J: TRBJ2-7
size: .
D: .
CDR3: CASNRIDRGGYEQYF
DNA: TGTGCCAGCAACCGAATAGACAGGGGTGGCTACGAGCAGTACTTC

V: TRBV11-2
J: TRBJ2-1
size: .
D: TRBD2
CDR3: CASSPRLAGGRVNEQFF
DNA: TGTGCCAGCAGCCCTCGACTAGCGGGGGGGCGAGTCAATGAGCAGTTCTTC

V: TRBV11-2
J: TRBJ2-3
size: once
D: TRBD2
CDR3: CASSLEGSGGPGDTQYF
DNA: TGTGCCAGCAGCTTAGAGGGTAGCGGGGGGCCTGGGGATACGCAGTATTTT

V: TRBV5-4
J: TRBJ2-3
size: .
D: TRBD2
CDR3: CASTSGGGRGTDTQYF
DNA: TGTGCCAGCACCTCGGGGGGAGGGCGGGGCACAGATACGCAGTATTTT

V: TRBV15
J: TRBJ1-1
size: .
D: TRBD1
CDR3: CATSSPGGGSTEAFF
DNA: TGTGCCACCAGCAGCCCAGGGGGCGGGAGCACTGAAGCTTTCTTT